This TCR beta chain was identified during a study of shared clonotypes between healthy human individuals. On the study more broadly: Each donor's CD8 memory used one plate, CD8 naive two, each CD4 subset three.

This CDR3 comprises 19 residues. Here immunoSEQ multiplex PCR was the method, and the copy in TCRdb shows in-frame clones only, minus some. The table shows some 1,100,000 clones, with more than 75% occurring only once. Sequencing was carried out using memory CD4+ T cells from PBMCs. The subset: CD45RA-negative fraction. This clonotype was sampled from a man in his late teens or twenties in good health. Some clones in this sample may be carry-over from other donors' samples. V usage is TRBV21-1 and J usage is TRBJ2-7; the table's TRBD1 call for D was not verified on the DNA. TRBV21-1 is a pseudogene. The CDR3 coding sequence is TGTGCCAGCAGCAACCAAAGGATAGACTCCCTAGGGGTTTCCTACGAGCAGTACTTC. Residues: CASSNQRIDSLGVSYEQYF.